These 32 T cell receptor beta chains were sequenced from one sample in a study of breast tumors, draining lymph nodes, adjacent tissues. TCRdb processed the multiplex PCR reads anew with MiXCR; each CDR3 protein has one entry. The sample lists fewer than 20,000 distinct CDR3 sequences, less than 45% occurring once. The sequenced material came from tumor-adjacent breast tissue. Receptor source: a female donor with breast cancer. Some clones in this sample may be carry-over from other donors' samples.

By sample fraction, this clonotype is medium-sized. The V call is TRBV5-1, the J call TRBJ2-7, with D unresolved. This CDR3 spans 13 amino acids. V was shortened by 4 bases and J by 5 bases, with 13 bases between the two germline ends. The V gene's germline CDR1 is SGHRS and CDR2 YFSETQ. DNA for the CDR3: TGCGCCAGCAGCCCGGTTCCGTCGGACGAGCAGTACTTC. This gives the protein CASSPVPSDEQYF.

In its sample, this clonotype ranks as medium-sized (0.01 to 0.1%). The chain employs TRBV12-3 or TRBV12-4 and TRBJ1-2; TRBD1 might be the D (5 bases). The length of the CDR3 is 12 residues. The V and J ends lost 1 base and 8 bases respectively, with 8 bases between them. In DNA, the CDR3 is TGTGCCAGCAGTTTAGGGGGGAGCGGCTACACCTTC. Translated, it gives CASSLGGSGYTF.

This chain uses TRBV5-1 with TRBJ2-1; 12 positions match TRBD1. Unmatched junction bases numbered 13, after V lost 6 bases and J lost 9 bases. Germline V gene lookup returns CDR1 SGHRS and CDR2 YFSETQ. This CDR3 is built from 16 residues. CDR3 in amino acids: CASNAPGQGARSEQFF. The DNA of the CDR3 is TGCGCCAGCAACGCGCCGGGACAGGGGGCGCGGAGTGAGCAGTTCTTC. Filled out from reference TRBV5-1 and TRBJ2-1, the complete variable domain reads KAGVTQTPRYLIKTRGQQVTLSCSPISGHRSVSWYQQTPGQGLQFLFEYFSETQRNKGNFPGRFSGRQFSNSRSEMNVSTLELGDSALYLCASNAPGQGARSEQFFGPGTRLTVL.

With respect to this clonotype: The junction departs from germline at one end; a sequencing error may be responsible. The chain is built from TRBV7-8 and TRBJ2-3, with 8 bases that match TRBD2. Germline lookup yields CDR1 SGHVS and CDR2 FQNEAQ. This CDR3 has 15 amino acids. As DNA, the CDR3 is TGTGCCAACAGCGGTAGCGGGACCTCCACAGATACGCAGTATTTT. Translated, it gives CANSGSGTSTDTQYF.

This clonotype is labeled medium-sized. The gene calls are TRBV14 and TRBJ2-7; TRBD1 might be the D (6 bases). Trimming removed 4 bases at V and 6 bases at J, with 13 bases between. The germline gives CDR1 SGHDN, CDR2 FVKESK. This CDR3 comprises 13 residues. Here the CDR3 DNA reads TGTGCCAGCAGCCGTACCAGGGGTTCCGAGCAGTACTTC. This translates into CASSRTRGSEQYF.

By sample share, this clonotype is medium-sized. This chain joins TRBV7-2 and TRBJ1-2; D is possibly TRBD1 (5 bases). Trimming left V 5 bases short and J 3 bases short, with 10 bases between. CDR1 and CDR2 (germline): SGHTA, FQGNSA. The CDR3 runs to 13 residues. The CDR3 region has the DNA TGTGCCAGCAGCCGCGCAGGGTACTATGGCTACACCTTC. As protein: CASSRAGYYGYTF.

This chain uses TRBV18 with TRBJ1-2, with D possibly being TRBD1 (5 bases). The CDR3 spans 15 residues. The germline gives CDR1 KGHSH, CDR2 LQKENI. Trimming took 0 bases from V and 8 from J, leaving 16 bases between them. CDR3 DNA: TGTGCCAGCTCACCACCGGGACGATGGCTAGGCGGCTACACCTTC. Translated: CASSPPGRWLGGYTF.

The V gene is TRBV2, the J gene TRBJ1-3; D may be TRBD1 (5 bases). This CDR3 is built from 17 residues. Trimming stripped 3 bases from V and 8 bases from J, with 23 bases between. Germline V gene lookup returns CDR1 SNHLY and CDR2 FYNNEI. CDR3 coding DNA: TGTGCCAGCAGTGAGATTATAGGGACTAACTATGGCTACACCATATATTTT. This sequence encodes CASSEIIGTNYGYTIYF.

This sequence joins TRBV7-9 and TRBJ2-2; TRBD2 agrees at 8 bases. The V and J ends lost 5 bases and 4 bases, in that order; junction bases with no gene match: 6. There are 15 residues in the CDR3. Germline CDR1 and CDR2: SEHNR and FQNEAQ (reference sequence). CDR3 amino acids: CASSTDGGATGELFF. The CDR3 nucleotides are TGTGCCAGCAGCACTGACGGGGGGGCCACCGGGGAGCTGTTTTTT.

By proportion, this clonotype is medium-sized. The rearrangement uses TRBV5-8 and TRBJ1-4; no clear D. CDR1 is SGHTS and CDR2 is YDEGEE in the germline V gene. V was pared by 0 bases and J by 8 bases, with 14 bases between. CDR3 length equals 15 residues. CDR3 residues: CASSLGVGFREKLFF. DNA for the CDR3: TGTGCCAGCAGCTTGGGTGTCGGGTTTCGAGAAAAACTGTTTTTT.

This clonotype was seen a few times. This chain uses TRBV11-3 with TRBJ1-6; 7 bases map to TRBD1. Losses at the gene ends were 7 bases for V and 6 bases for J; bases not matched to a gene: 6. CDR3 size: 14 residues. Germline V gene data show CDR1 as SGHNT and CDR2 as YENEEA. CDR3 sequence: CASKSAGGNSPLHF. As DNA, the CDR3 is TGTGCCAGCAAGTCGGCAGGGGGTAATTCACCCCTCCACTTT.

This clonotype appeared many times. The CDR3 DNA follows: TGCGCCAGCAGCCTACCGGACGGGGTCCGCGAAGCTTTCTTT. This codes for CASSLPDGVREAFF. V and J are TRBV4-1 and TRBJ1-1, with D hard to call. The V end was cut by 4 bases, the J end by 8 bases, with 17 bases between. This CDR3 spans 14 amino acids. CDR1 and CDR2 from the germline V gene are MGHRA and YSYEKL.

This clonotype was picked up many times. The J gene is TRBJ1-2, the V gene TRBV6-1, with D maybe TRBD1 (6 bases). This CDR3 is 14 amino acids long. V gave up 3 bases and J gave up 3 bases, with 11 bases separating them. CDR1 and CDR2 (germline): MNHNS, SASEGT. The CDR3 bases are TGTGCCAGCAGTGATCAGGGGACTTACTATGGCTACACCTTC. As protein: CASSDQGTYYGYTF.

In this sample, this clonotype turned up many times. The chain has TRBV4-2 and TRBJ1-6, with D perhaps TRBD1 (6 bases). Trimming removed 0 bases from V and 11 bases from J, with 14 bases in between. The CDR3 runs 15 residues. CDR1 is LGHNA and CDR2 is YNFKEQ in the germline V gene. CDR3 DNA: TGTGCCAGCAGCCAAGATCGGGGGGCCAGGCCACCCCTCCACTTT. Its protein product is CASSQDRGARPPLHF.

This clonotype was seen at least ten times. The chain combines TRBV11-3 with TRBJ2-7, with D tentatively TRBD1 (6 bases). Germline-derived CDR1 and CDR2 are SGHNT and YENEEA. The germline V and J ends were trimmed by 4 bases and 0 bases, with 13 bases remaining between them. This CDR3 contains 15 residues. The CDR3 bases are TGTGCCAGCAGCTCCCCCCAGGGGACCTCCTACGAGCAGTACTTC. It yields the protein CASSSPQGTSYEQYF.

This sequence joins TRBV13 and TRBJ2-1; 14 bases agree with TRBD2. Germline CDR1 reads PRHDT; CDR2 reads FYEKMQ (reference sequence). The V gene end was trimmed by 5 bases and the J gene end by 12 bases; junction bases not matched to a gene: 6. This CDR3 is 14 amino acids long. CDR3 coding DNA: TGTGCCAGCAGCCCGATGGGGACTAGCGGGGGGCAGTTCTTC. It yields the protein CASSPMGTSGGQFF. The variable domain in full, with the rest retrieved from reference TRBV13 and TRBJ2-1, is AAGVIQSPRHLIKEKRETATLKCYPIPRHDTVYWYQQGPGQDPQFLISFYEKMQSDKGSIPDRFSAQQFSDYHSELNMSSLELGDSALYFCASSPMGTSGGQFFGPGTRLTVL.

The chain recombines TRBV29-1 with TRBJ1-5; perhaps TRBD1 as D (6 bases). The CDR3 runs 13 residues. The germline V and J ends were trimmed by 4 bases and 6 bases, with 13 bases remaining between them. CDR1 is SQVTM and CDR2 is ANQGSEA in the germline V gene. The CDR3 DNA sequence: TGCAGCGTTGGTTTCAGGGGAGGTCAGCCCCAGCATTTT. Translated, it gives CSVGFRGGQPQHF.

This clonotype has only a few counts. The chain employs TRBV5-1 and TRBJ1-1; D remains unclear. The V end lost 1 base, the J end lost 4 bases, and 17 bases lay between the germline ends. Germline loops: CDR1 SGHRS, CDR2 YFSETQ. The CDR3 has 16 residues. As DNA, the CDR3 is TGCGCCAGCAGCTTGCCACGGGGAGTTTTTACCACTGAAGCTTTCTTT. Its translation: CASSLPRGVFTTEAFF.

The genes are TRBV5-1 and TRBJ1-2; no definite D call. V lost 0 bases, J lost 5 bases, and 5 bases lay in between. Germline V gene lookup returns CDR1 SGHRS and CDR2 YFSETQ. The CDR3 is made up of 12 amino acids. In DNA form, the CDR3 reads TGCGCCAGCAGCTTGGAAGAGTATGGCTACACCTTC. Its protein product is CASSLEEYGYTF.

This clonotype is labeled medium-sized. The V gene is TRBV20-1, the J gene TRBJ2-7; 7 bases align to TRBD2. There are 14 residues in the CDR3. The germline V gene has CDR1 DFQATT and CDR2 SNEGSKA (reference sequence). Trimming cost V 0 bases and J 3 bases; bases outside gene matches: 5. The CDR3 bases are TGCAGTGCTAGAGATGAGCGGGACCACTACGAGCAGTACTTC. It specifies CSARDERDHYEQYF.

The J gene is TRBJ2-3, the V gene TRBV20-1; TRBD2 matches 9 bases. This CDR3 comprises 13 residues. Germline V lookup: CDR1 DFQATT, CDR2 SNEGSKA (reference sequence). V was pared by 3 bases and J by 6 bases, with 4 bases of the junction left unmatched. The CDR3 reads CSARGLAVDTQYF. The CDR3 region has the DNA TGCAGTGCTAGGGGACTAGCTGTCGATACGCAGTATTTT.

This clonotype was detected many times. A read error is possible here, since a much larger clone lies one base away. The chain recombines TRBV11-1 with TRBJ2-7; unclear D gene. The germline gives CDR1 SGHAT, CDR2 FQDESV (reference sequence). The CDR3 has 13 amino acids. The CDR3 bases are TGTGCCAGCAGCTTAGGGCAGTCCTCCGAGCAGTACTTC. This codes for CASSLGQSSEQYF.

By sample share, this clonotype is medium-sized (0.01 to 0.1%). The rearrangement uses TRBV27 and TRBJ2-7, with D perhaps assigned TRBD1 or TRBD2 (5 bases each). This CDR3 has 15 residues. Trimming shortened V by 0 bases and J by 2 bases, and 11 bases separated the two germline ends. Germline CDR1 and CDR2: MNHEY and SMNVEV (reference sequence). The CDR3 is CASSLSGDLTYEQYF. The CDR3 coding sequence is TGTGCCAGCAGTTTATCGGGGGACCTAACCTACGAGCAGTACTTC.

This clonotype is categorized as medium-sized. The chain combines TRBV5-1 with TRBJ2-7; maybe TRBD1 (6 bases). V gave up 1 base and J gave up 3 bases, with 14 bases separating them. The CDR3 consists of 15 residues. Looked up from germline, CDR1 is SGHRS and CDR2 is YFSETQ. CDR3 nucleotides: TGCGCCAGCAGCTTGTCTGAGACAGGACTCTACGAGCAGTACTTC. This encodes CASSLSETGLYEQYF. Combining the CDR3 with reference TRBV5-1 and TRBJ2-7 gives the whole variable domain KAGVTQTPRYLIKTRGQQVTLSCSPISGHRSVSWYQQTPGQGLQFLFEYFSETQRNKGNFPGRFSGRQFSNSRSEMNVSTLELGDSALYLCASSLSETGLYEQYFGPGTRLTVT.

The sample holds a few counts of this clonotype. V is TRBV15 and J is TRBJ1-1; possibly TRBD1 for D (5 bases). Germline CDR1 reads LNHNV; CDR2 reads YYDKDF (reference sequence). Between the trimmed V and J ends, which lost 5 bases and 4 bases, there was a span of 11 bases. The CDR3 length is 13 residues. The DNA for the CDR3 is TGTGCCACCAGCGGTGGTGGGGGCACTGAAGCTTTCTTT. This translates into CATSGGGGTEAFF.

This clonotype showed up many times. Being one base from a much bigger clone, this may be a read error. This chain joins TRBV11-3 and TRBJ2-7; TRBD1 is a possible D gene (5 bases). The CDR3 length is 15 residues. V shed 2 bases and J shed 4 bases, with 15 bases lying between them. Per germline, CDR1 SGHNT and CDR2 YENEEA. CDR3 protein: CASSLRRTTFYEQYF. Written as DNA, the CDR3 is TGTGCCAGCAGCTTACGAAGGACAACTTTTTACGAGCAGTACTTC. The full variable domain, in which reference TRBV11-3 and TRBJ2-7 provide the parts outside the CDR3, is EAGVVQSPRYKIIEKKQPVAFWCNPISGHNTLYWYLQNLGQGPELLIRYENEEAVDDSQLPKDRFSAERLKGVDSTLKIQPAELGDSAVYLCASSLRRTTFYEQYFGPGTRLTVT.

This clonotype is medium-sized. The CDR3: CASSHDSSGANVLTF. The CDR3, as DNA: TGTGCCAGCAGCCACGACAGCTCTGGGGCCAACGTCCTGACTTTC. V and J are TRBV7-3 and TRBJ2-6; D might be TRBD1 (5 bases). Trimming stripped 5 bases from V and 0 bases from J, with 8 bases between. This CDR3 is 15 amino acids long. The germline V gene encodes CDR1 SGHTA and CDR2 FQGTGA.

This clonotype has just one count. The rearrangement links TRBV7-2 to TRBJ2-4; D might be TRBD2 (5 bases). The CDR3 spans 18 residues. From germline, CDR1 is SGHTA and CDR2 FQGNSA. Trimming pared 1 base from V and 7 bases from J, leaving 23 bases between. CDR3 nucleotide sequence: TGTGCCAGCAGCTTAGTGCTGGACGGGATTGTTTCTCGGAACATTCAGTACTTC. It specifies CASSLVLDGIVSRNIQYF.

This clonotype was recorded many times. This rearrangement joins TRBV19 to TRBJ2-7; D is unclear. Between the trimmed V and J ends, which lost 3 bases and 3 bases, there was a span of 18 bases. There are 16 residues in the CDR3. Germline V CDR1 and CDR2: LNHDA, SQIVND (reference sequence). CDR3 DNA sequence: TGTGCCAGTAGTATTTCGGGCCGCAGGTCTAGCTACGAGCAGTACTTC. This codes for CASSISGRRSSYEQYF.

The J gene is TRBJ2-2, the V gene TRBV20-1; 13 bases map to TRBD2. This CDR3 comprises 16 residues. The trim removed 1 base at V and 8 bases at J, leaving 7 bases unmatched. The germline V gene has CDR1 DFQATT and CDR2 SNEGSKA (reference sequence). CDR3 sequence (DNA): TGCAGTGCTAGAGTCCCCAGGACTAGCGGGAGTGGGGAGCTGTTTTTT. It encodes CSARVPRTSGSGELFF.

This clonotype was seen a few times. The genes are TRBV4-3 and TRBJ1-6, with D perhaps TRBD1 (6 bases). The CDR3 is 15 amino acids. Trimming stripped 0 bases from V and 6 bases from J, with 9 bases between. Germline CDR1 is LGHNA and CDR2 is YSLEER. Here the CDR3 DNA reads TGCGCCAGCAGCCAAGAAGACAGGTCTAATTCACCCCTCCACTTT. Amino acid sequence: CASSQEDRSNSPLHF.

In regard to this clonotype: The final CDR3 position lacks the conserved phenylalanine or tryptophan, pointing to a likely read error. The chain uses TRBV4-1 and TRBJ2-1, with D possibly called TRBD1 or TRBD2 (6 bases each). Germline CDR1 MGHRA, CDR2 YSYEKL. The germline V and J ends were trimmed by 3 bases and 0 bases, with 15 bases remaining between them. CDR3 size: 17 residues. In nucleotides, the CDR3 is TGCGCCAGCAGCCAGGATCCCCCGGGGGCCTCCTACAATGAGCAGTTCCTC. The encoded protein is CASSQDPPGASYNEQFL.